This paragraph covers one TCR beta chain sequence. What it binds is unknown. The authors incorporated unique molecular identifiers into the TCR beta cDNA libraries. Input of roughly 1 to 11 million T cells yielded hundreds of thousands of cDNA molecules. TCRdb processed the PCR reads anew with MiXCR; each CDR3 protein has one entry. In the table there are approximately 460,000 distinct CDR3 sequences, around 40% of which are singletons. The record originates from a study of post-analysis software for immune sequencing data. General observations from the study: In multiple sclerosis, normalized Chao1 diversity was significantly below that of controls. Patients carried a few TRBV segments more frequently than controls did, and TRBV5-6, TRBV5-1 and TRBV20-1 were among them.

Trimming removed 0 bases from V and 4 bases from J, with 7 bases in between. Germline-derived CDR1 and CDR2 are LNHNV and YYDKDF (reference sequence). The CDR3 length is 13 residues. Material for sequencing was blood. The chain employs TRBV15 and TRBJ2-7; the D is unclear. The clonotype was recovered from a girl aged 5-17 years with multiple sclerosis. The CDR3 is CATSRDVGYEQYF. CDR3 DNA: TGTGCCACCAGCAGAGATGTGGGTTACGAGCAGTACTTC.